The 16 T cell receptor beta chains in this list originate from one sample, sequenced in a study of identical twins. One entry per CDR3 protein, called by TCRdb with MiXCR from the 5' RACE reads. The sample holds 550,000 to 700,000 distinct CDR3 sequences; over 8.5% are singletons and the top ten take under 3%. This sample was shared with a second study, whose subject was yellow fever vaccine responses in identical twins.

Sequenced sample: PBMCs. These receptor sequences come from a woman in her late teens or twenties in good health.

This clonotype came up many times. V usage is TRBV6-2 or TRBV6-3 and J usage is TRBJ2-7, with 9 bases identical to TRBD1. V was clipped by 6 bases and J by 3 bases; unmatched bases: 0. In germline, CDR1 is MNHEY, CDR2 SVGEGT. There are 12 residues in the CDR3. Written as DNA, the CDR3 is TGTGCCAGCAGGACAGGGGGCTACGAGCAGTACTTC. Amino acids: CASRTGGYEQYF.

This clonotype has just a few counts. This sequence joins TRBV28 and TRBJ2-2; D ambiguous. This CDR3 has 14 amino acids. Germline V gene sequence: CDR1 MDHEN, CDR2 SYDVKM. V was cut by 7 bases and J by 0 bases, with 9 bases left in between. The CDR3 region is CASTTASNTGELFF. CDR3 nucleotide sequence: TGTGCCAGCACCACGGCTTCGAACACCGGGGAGCTGTTTTTT.

CDR3 nucleotide sequence: TGTGCCAGCAGCTCTTGGGAGGGATCTGACACAGATACGCAGTATTTT. It is translated as CASSSWEGSDTDTQYF. The rearrangement joins TRBV7-3 to TRBJ2-3; 7 bases are a match to TRBD2. Losses at the gene ends were 4 bases for V and 2 bases for J; bases not matched to a gene: 9. The CDR3 consists of 16 residues. CDR1 SGHTA and CDR2 FQGTGA come from the germline V gene. Drawing the rest from reference TRBV7-3 and TRBJ2-3, the complete variable domain is GAGVSQTPSNKVTEKGKYVELRCDPISGHTALYWYRQSLGQGPEFLIYFQGTGAADDSGLPNDRFFAVRPEGSVSTLKIQRTERGDSAVYLCASSSWEGSDTDTQYFGPGTRLTVL.

The sample holds a few counts of this clonotype. The chain carries TRBV29-1 and TRBJ2-1; the match to TRBD1 covers 9 bases. Germline V CDR1 and CDR2: SQVTM, ANQGSEA. The length of the CDR3 is 13 residues. V lost 7 bases to trimming and J lost 12 bases; unmatched junction nucleotides: 13. Here the CDR3 reads CSAGAPGQGGQFF. The CDR3 DNA is TGCAGCGCCGGGGCTCCGGGACAGGGAGGGCAGTTCTTC.

CDR3: CASSPPQGQETQYF. The CDR3 bases are TGTGCCAGCTCCCCGCCTCAGGGGCAAGAGACCCAGTACTTC. The V gene is TRBV18, the J gene TRBJ2-5, with a tentative D call TRBD1 (6 bases). V was shortened by 6 bases and J by 2 bases, with 13 bases between the two germline ends. The CDR3 is 14 residues long. The germline CDR1 and CDR2 sequences are KGHSH and LQKENI.

The sample holds many counts of this clonotype. V usage is TRBV20-1 and J usage is TRBJ2-1; 7 nucleotides agree with TRBD2. Unmatched junction bases numbered 5, after V lost 3 bases and J lost 3 bases. In germline, CDR1 is DFQATT, CDR2 SNEGSKA (reference sequence). CDR3 length: 14 amino acids. CDR3 DNA: TGCAGTGCTAGTGTGGGGGGGGACTACAATGAGCAGTTCTTC. Translated: CSASVGGDYNEQFF.

This clonotype was counted many times. The chain is built from TRBV24-1 and TRBJ2-3; D gene unclear. This CDR3 is built from 15 residues. Per germline, CDR1 KGHDR and CDR2 SFDVKD. V lost 1 base and J 6 bases, leaving 13 bases between the germline ends. The CDR3 DNA sequence: TGTGCCACCAGTGATTTAGGTGGGATTGATGATACGCAGTATTTT. Translated, it gives CATSDLGGIDDTQYF.

This clonotype was counted between two and nine times. The V and J genes are TRBV5-1 and TRBJ2-7; D might be TRBD2 (6 bases). Germline V gene lookup returns CDR1 SGHRS and CDR2 YFSETQ. Trimming took 3 bases from V and 7 from J, leaving 17 bases between them. The CDR3 extends over 14 amino acids. Written as DNA, the CDR3 is TGCGCCAGCAGCTGGAGGGACTCCGCCGTGGAGCAGTACTTC. Translating it yields CASSWRDSAVEQYF. Full variable domain (remainder filled in from reference TRBV5-1 and TRBJ2-7): KAGVTQTPRYLIKTRGQQVTLSCSPISGHRSVSWYQQTPGQGLQFLFEYFSETQRNKGNFPGRFSGRQFSNSRSEMNVSTLELGDSALYLCASSWRDSAVEQYFGPGTRLTVT.

The chain carries TRBV3-1 and TRBJ1-2; D may be TRBD1 (5 bases). V was cut by 0 bases and J by 8 bases, with 10 bases left in between. CDR1 is LGHDT and CDR2 is YNNKEL in the germline V gene (reference sequence). There are 13 residues in the CDR3. CDR3 protein: CASSQDPRQGYTF. In nucleotides, the CDR3 is TGTGCCAGCAGCCAAGATCCCCGACAGGGCTACACCTTC.

This clonotype has only a few counts. The J gene is TRBJ2-1, the V gene TRBV13; maybe TRBD2 (5 bases). There are 17 residues in the CDR3. Germline V CDR1 and CDR2: PRHDT, FYEKMQ (reference sequence). Between the trimmed V and J ends, which lost 4 bases and 0 bases, there was a span of 16 bases. The CDR3 sequence: CASSSLAGAGSYNEQFF. The CDR3 bases are TGTGCCAGCAGCTCGCTGGCGGGCGCGGGCTCCTACAATGAGCAGTTCTTC. Full variable domain (missing parts from reference TRBV13 and TRBJ2-1): AAGVIQSPRHLIKEKRETATLKCYPIPRHDTVYWYQQGPGQDPQFLISFYEKMQSDKGSIPDRFSAQQFSDYHSELNMSSLELGDSALYFCASSSLAGAGSYNEQFFGPGTRLTVL.

This clonotype was detected only a few times. This rearrangement joins TRBV29-1 to TRBJ2-7; D unclear. V was clipped by 4 bases and J by 5 bases, with 9 bases between them. CDR3 length: 11 residues. Per the germline V gene, CDR1 is SQVTM and CDR2 is ANQGSEA. The CDR3 DNA reads as TGCAGCGTTGGGGTTCGCCACGAGCAGTACTTC. Residues: CSVGVRHEQYF.

This clonotype was seen a handful of times. The CDR3 region is CSARATPGQGVEQYF. CDR3 DNA: TGCAGTGCTAGGGCAACCCCGGGACAGGGGGTCGAGCAGTACTTC. The chain employs TRBV20-1 and TRBJ2-7; TRBD1 agrees at 11 bases. Looked up from germline, CDR1 is DFQATT and CDR2 is SNEGSKA (reference sequence). With 3 bases clipped from V and 6 bases from J, the junction kept 10 bases outside the gene matches. The CDR3 extends over 15 amino acids.

The gene calls are TRBV20-1 and TRBJ2-3; no definite D call. CDR1 and CDR2 from the germline V gene are DFQATT and SNEGSKA (reference sequence). The CDR3 totals 14 residues. The V end was cut by 4 bases, the J end by 0 bases, with 11 bases between. CDR3 DNA sequence: TGCAGTGCTAAGGTGACAACTAGCACAGATACGCAGTATTTT. The encoded protein is CSAKVTTSTDTQYF.

This clonotype was observed many times. The chain couples TRBV7-9 to TRBJ2-1; 7 nucleotides line up with TRBD2. V lost 1 base and J lost 2; bases outside the gene matches: 5. The CDR3 loop spans 16 amino acids. Germline CDR1 is SEHNR and CDR2 is FQNEAQ (reference sequence). CDR3 coding DNA: TGTGCCAGCAGCTTAGGGGGTGGACTAGCCTACAATGAGCAGTTCTTC. This codes for CASSLGGGLAYNEQFF.

V gene TRBV2 combines with J gene TRBJ2-7; the match to TRBD1 covers 10 bases. CDR1 is SNHLY, CDR2 FYNNEI, per germline. This CDR3 is built from 13 residues. Germline trimming cut 9 bases from V and 6 bases from J; bases unmatched to any gene: 8. In nucleotides, the CDR3 is TGTGCCAGGGCGGGTCGGACAGGGGGCGAGCAGTACTTC. It translates to CARAGRTGGEQYF.

Many counts were recorded for this clonotype. The J gene is TRBJ1-5, the V gene TRBV27; D might be TRBD1 (5 bases). This CDR3 is built from 14 residues. Germline CDR1 and CDR2: MNHEY and SMNVEV (reference sequence). The V end was cut by 3 bases, the J end by 6 bases, with 12 bases between. The CDR3 coding sequence is TGTGCCAGCAGTTTCTGGGGCGGCAGTCAGCCCCAGCATTTT. Its protein is CASSFWGGSQPQHF.